These 14 T cell receptor beta chains were sequenced from one sample in a study of molecular identifiers for immune sequencing clone quantification. MiXCR, applied by TCRdb to the PCR reads, yields one record per CDR3 protein. Among 60,000 to 65,000 distinct CDR3 sequences listed, about 20% were seen once. Source material: naive CD8+ T cells from blood, with Jurkat cell RNA spiked in. Stated subset: FACS-sorted CD8+CD4-CCR7+CD45RA+ naive T cells. Every receptor here comes from a human donor in good health. Some libraries in this study had Jurkat cell RNA spiked in.

As DNA, the CDR3 is TGTGCCAGCAGTCAAGAGGACTTTTCGGCGGATGAGCAGTTCTTC. Protein sequence: CASSQEDFSADEQFF. The chain employs TRBV27 and TRBJ2-1; tentative D call: TRBD2 (5 bases). The V gene's germline CDR1 is MNHEY and CDR2 SMNVEV (reference sequence). This CDR3 region has 15 residues. V was pared by 5 bases and J by 8 bases, with 19 bases between.

The sample holds a few counts of this clonotype. The J gene is TRBJ2-7, the V gene TRBV27; 8 bases agree with TRBD1. The ends lost 5 bases at V and 0 bases at J; junction bases unmatched: 9. Germline loops: CDR1 MNHEY, CDR2 SMNVEV (reference sequence). The CDR3 extends over 16 amino acids. This CDR3 reads CASSPNPGGLSYEQYF. The CDR3 DNA is TGTGCCAGCAGTCCAAACCCAGGGGGCCTCTCCTACGAGCAGTACTTC.

This clonotype was seen a few times. Possible read error: a much larger clone is one base away. The chain uses TRBV7-9 and TRBJ2-5; D is unclear. V shed 4 bases and J shed 4 bases, with 19 bases lying between them. Looked up from germline, CDR1 is SEHNR and CDR2 is FQNEAQ (reference sequence). CDR3 length: 16 residues. The CDR3 reads CASSSSPLPSLETQYF. The DNA for the CDR3 is TGTGCCAGCAGCTCCTCGCCCCTGCCTAGTCTAGAGACCCAGTACTTC. Full variable domain (remainder filled in from reference TRBV7-9 and TRBJ2-5): DTGVSQNPRHKITKRGQNVTFRCDPISEHNRLYWYRQTLGQGPEFLTYFQNEAQLEKSRLLSDRFSAERPKGSFSTLEIQRTEQGDSAMYLCASSSSPLPSLETQYFGPGTRLLVL.

This clonotype was seen ten or more times. The chain carries TRBV20-1 and TRBJ2-1; D unclear. The CDR3 covers 14 residues. Germline assignment: CDR1 DFQATT and CDR2 SNEGSKA (reference sequence). V lost 1 base and J lost 3, with 10 bases in between. The CDR3 coding sequence is TGCAGTGCTAGAGGCCTGGCCGACTACAATGAGCAGTTCTTC. Translating gives CSARGLADYNEQFF.

Regarding this clonotype: A much larger clonotype is one base distant, so this may be a read error. The chain employs TRBV28 and TRBJ2-5, with 7 bases identical to TRBD2. This CDR3 has 13 amino acids. Germline V CDR1 and CDR2: MDHEN, SYDVKM. The CDR3 spells CASTWEGQVTQYF. CDR3 sequence (DNA): TGTGCCAGTACTTGGGAGGGCCAAGTGACCCAGTACTTC.

In DNA, the CDR3 is TGTGCCAGCAGTTACTCCGGGGGGAAGTGGGGAGATACGCAGTATTTT. Its protein is CASSYSGGKWGDTQYF. This chain uses TRBV6-5 with TRBJ2-3; 7 nucleotides agree with TRBD2. This CDR3 is built from 16 residues. Germline CDR1 MNHEY, CDR2 SVGAGI. J was trimmed by 5 bases and V by 0 bases; bases with no gene match: 8.

This clonotype was seen more than once but under ten times. This rearrangement joins TRBV19 to TRBJ2-7; D possibly matches TRBD1 or TRBD2 (5 bases each). CDR3 size: 14 residues. Trimming left V 4 bases short and J 4 bases short, with 14 bases between. CDR1 is LNHDA and CDR2 is SQIVND in the germline V gene (reference sequence). The CDR3 loop reads CASSNRDQIYEQYF. Written as DNA, the CDR3 is TGTGCCAGTAGTAACCGGGACCAAATTTACGAGCAGTACTTC.

This clonotype was picked up many times. The rearrangement links TRBV11-2 to TRBJ1-4; no firm D call. From germline, CDR1 is SGHAT and CDR2 FQNNGV. The ends were cut back, 2 bases at V and 0 bases at J, with 13 bases in the middle. The CDR3 has 17 residues. The CDR3 protein is CASSLIPSLATNEKLFF. In DNA form, the CDR3 reads TGTGCCAGCAGCTTAATTCCGTCGCTCGCAACTAATGAAAAACTGTTTTTT.

This clonotype was counted at least ten times. J is TRBJ1-2 and V is TRBV7-2, with unresolved D. This CDR3 has 12 amino acids. V was clipped by 1 base and J by 8 bases, with 8 bases between them. Germline lookup yields CDR1 SGHTA and CDR2 FQGNSA. CDR3 bases: TGTGCCAGCAGCTTAGGGGAGTACGGCTACACCTTC. It translates to CASSLGEYGYTF.

This clonotype was seen at least ten times. The chain carries TRBV4-3 and TRBJ2-7; D gene uncertain. Deletions cut 2 bases from V and 5 bases from J, with 13 bases between. The CDR3 spans 14 residues. The germline V gene encodes CDR1 LGHNA and CDR2 YSLEER. CDR3 bases: TGCGCCAGCAGCCAAACCCCTGCAGGCCACGAGCAGTACTTC. This gives the protein CASSQTPAGHEQYF.

Note on this clonotype: This clone may be a read error of a much larger clone one base away. V gene TRBV20-1 combines with J gene TRBJ2-7, with a weak D call TRBD2 (5 bases). Germline lookup yields CDR1 DFQATT and CDR2 SNEGSKA (reference sequence). This CDR3 has 12 amino acids. CDR3 in amino acids: CSTRDNSYEQYF. In nucleotides, the CDR3 is TGCAGTACTAGAGATAACTCCTACGAGCAGTACTTC.

There are many counts of this clonotype. The chain joins TRBV3-1 to TRBJ2-3, with 9 bases lining up with TRBD2. V was pared by 6 bases and J by 5 bases, with 6 bases of the junction left unmatched. This CDR3 is built from 14 residues. Germline CDR1 LGHDT, CDR2 YNNKEL (reference sequence). CDR3 DNA: TGTGCCAGCAGGCTAGCGGGATCCGGAGATACGCAGTATTTT. It yields the protein CASRLAGSGDTQYF.

Concerning this clonotype itself: This could be a read error, since a much larger clone is one nucleotide away. The conserved final phenylalanine or tryptophan is absent from the CDR3, which likely points to a read error. The genes are TRBV27 and TRBJ1-1; possibly TRBD1 for D (5 bases). The CDR3 runs 13 residues. The V end was cut by 0 bases, the J end by 5 bases, with 7 bases between. Germline assignment: CDR1 MNHEY and CDR2 SMNVEV (reference sequence). CDR3 amino acids: CASSLSTATEAFS. The CDR3 DNA reads TGTGCCAGCAGTTTATCGACAGCAACTGAAGCTTTCTCT.

This clonotype was counted ten times or more. The chain has TRBV28 and TRBJ1-5; D remains ambiguous. This CDR3 is built from 19 residues. CDR1 is MDHEN, CDR2 SYDVKM, per germline. V lost 6 bases and J lost 0, with 24 bases in between. CDR3 in DNA: TGTGCCAGCAGCTCAGTTGAGGCAGGCGACCACCATAGCAATCAGCCCCAGCATTTT. As protein: CASSSVEAGDHHSNQPQHF.